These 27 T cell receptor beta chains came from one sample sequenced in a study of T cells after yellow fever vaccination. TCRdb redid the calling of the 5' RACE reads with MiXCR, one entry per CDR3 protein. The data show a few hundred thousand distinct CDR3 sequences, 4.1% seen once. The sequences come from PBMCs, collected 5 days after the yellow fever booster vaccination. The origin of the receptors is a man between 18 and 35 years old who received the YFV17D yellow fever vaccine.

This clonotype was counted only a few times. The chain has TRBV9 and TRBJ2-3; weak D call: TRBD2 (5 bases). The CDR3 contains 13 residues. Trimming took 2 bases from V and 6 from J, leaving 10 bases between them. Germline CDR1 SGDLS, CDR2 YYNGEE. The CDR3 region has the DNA TGTGCCAGCAGCGTGGTTAGAGGGGATACGCAGTATTTT. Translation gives CASSVVRGDTQYF.

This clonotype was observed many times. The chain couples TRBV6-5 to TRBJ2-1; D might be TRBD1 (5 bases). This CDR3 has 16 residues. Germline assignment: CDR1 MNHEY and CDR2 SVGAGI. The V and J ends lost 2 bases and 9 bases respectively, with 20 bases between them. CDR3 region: CASSYTTPPDSLEQFF. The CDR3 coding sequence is TGTGCCAGCAGTTACACCACTCCACCTGACAGTCTTGAGCAGTTCTTC.

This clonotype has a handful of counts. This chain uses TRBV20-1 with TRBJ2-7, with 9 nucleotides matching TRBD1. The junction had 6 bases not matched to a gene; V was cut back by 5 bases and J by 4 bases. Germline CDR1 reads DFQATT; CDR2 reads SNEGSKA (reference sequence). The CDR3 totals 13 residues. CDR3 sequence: CSAVDRGGYEQYV. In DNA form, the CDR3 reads TGCAGTGCTGTTGACAGGGGGGGGTACGAGCAGTACGTC.

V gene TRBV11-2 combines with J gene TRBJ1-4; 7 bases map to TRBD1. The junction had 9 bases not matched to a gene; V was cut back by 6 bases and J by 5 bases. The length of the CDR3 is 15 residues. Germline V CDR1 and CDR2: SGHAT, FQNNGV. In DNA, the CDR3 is TGTGCCAGCAGAACGGGTCAGGGGGGAAATGAAAAACTGTTTTTT. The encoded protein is CASRTGQGGNEKLFF.

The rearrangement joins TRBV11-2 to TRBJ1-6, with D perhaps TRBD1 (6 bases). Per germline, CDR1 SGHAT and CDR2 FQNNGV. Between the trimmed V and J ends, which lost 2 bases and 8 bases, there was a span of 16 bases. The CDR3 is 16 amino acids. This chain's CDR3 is CASSLQGTQFYSPLHF. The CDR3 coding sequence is TGTGCCAGCAGCTTACAGGGGACCCAGTTTTATTCACCCCTCCACTTT.

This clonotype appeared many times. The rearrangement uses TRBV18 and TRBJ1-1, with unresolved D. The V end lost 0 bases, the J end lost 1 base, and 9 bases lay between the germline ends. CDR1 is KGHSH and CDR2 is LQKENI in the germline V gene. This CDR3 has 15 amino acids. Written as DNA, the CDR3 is TGTGCCAGCTCACCACCGACCTTAGCGAACACTGAAGCTTTCTTT. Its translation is CASSPPTLANTEAFF.

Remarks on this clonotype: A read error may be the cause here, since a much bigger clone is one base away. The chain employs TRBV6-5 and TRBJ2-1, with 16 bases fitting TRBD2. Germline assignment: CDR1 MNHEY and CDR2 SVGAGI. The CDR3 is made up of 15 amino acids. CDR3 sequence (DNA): TGTGCCAGCAGTCGTCCCGGGACTAGCGGGGGGGCGCAGTTGTTC. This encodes CASSRPGTSGGAQLF.

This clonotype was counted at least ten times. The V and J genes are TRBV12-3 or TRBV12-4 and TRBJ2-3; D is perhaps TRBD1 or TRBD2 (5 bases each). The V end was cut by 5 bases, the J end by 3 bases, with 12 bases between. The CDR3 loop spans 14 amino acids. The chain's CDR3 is CASSHGTETDTQYF. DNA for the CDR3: TGTGCCAGCAGTCACGGGACGGAAACAGATACGCAGTATTTT.

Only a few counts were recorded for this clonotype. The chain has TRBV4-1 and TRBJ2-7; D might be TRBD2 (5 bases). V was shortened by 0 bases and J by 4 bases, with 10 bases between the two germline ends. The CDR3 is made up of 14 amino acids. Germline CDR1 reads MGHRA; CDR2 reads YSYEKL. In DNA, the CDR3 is TGCGCCAGCAGCCAAGAGCCGAGAGGGTACGAGCAGTACTTC. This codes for CASSQEPRGYEQYF.

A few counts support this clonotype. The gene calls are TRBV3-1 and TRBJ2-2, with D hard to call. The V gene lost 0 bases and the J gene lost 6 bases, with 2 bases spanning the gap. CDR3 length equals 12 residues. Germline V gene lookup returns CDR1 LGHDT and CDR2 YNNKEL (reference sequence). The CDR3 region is CASSQDPGELFF. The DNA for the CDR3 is TGTGCCAGCAGCCAAGATCCCGGGGAGCTGTTTTTT.

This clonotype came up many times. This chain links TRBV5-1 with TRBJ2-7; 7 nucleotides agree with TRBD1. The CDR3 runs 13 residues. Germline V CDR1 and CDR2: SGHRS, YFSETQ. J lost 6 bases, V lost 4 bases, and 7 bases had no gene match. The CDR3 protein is CASSENPGGEQYV. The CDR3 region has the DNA TGCGCCAGCAGCGAGAACCCAGGGGGCGAGCAGTACGTC.

CDR3 bases: TGTGCCAGCAGATGGGCAGATACGCAGTATTTT. As protein: CASRWADTQYF. The chain couples TRBV6-2 or TRBV6-3 to TRBJ2-3, with D uncertain. Deletions cut 6 bases from V and 4 bases from J, with 5 bases between. The CDR3 is 11 amino acids. Germline assignment: CDR1 MNHEY and CDR2 SVGEGT.

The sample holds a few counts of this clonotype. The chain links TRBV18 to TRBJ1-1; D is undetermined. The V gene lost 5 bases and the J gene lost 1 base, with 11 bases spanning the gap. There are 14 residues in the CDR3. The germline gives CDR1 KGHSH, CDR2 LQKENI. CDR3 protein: CASSGSAANTEAFF. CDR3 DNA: TGTGCCAGCTCAGGGTCCGCAGCGAACACTGAAGCTTTCTTT. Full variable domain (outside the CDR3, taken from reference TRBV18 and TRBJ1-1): NAGVMQNPRHLVRRRGQEARLRCSPMKGHSHVYWYRQLPEEGLKFMVYLQKENIIDESGMPKERFSAEFPKEGPSILRIQQVVRGDSAAYFCASSGSAANTEAFFGQGTRLTVV.

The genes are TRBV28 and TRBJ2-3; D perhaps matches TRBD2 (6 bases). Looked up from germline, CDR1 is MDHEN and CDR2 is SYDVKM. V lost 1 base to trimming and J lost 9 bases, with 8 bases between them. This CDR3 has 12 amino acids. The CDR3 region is CASSLFAGTQYF. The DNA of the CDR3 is TGTGCCAGCAGTTTATTTGCGGGAACGCAGTATTTT.

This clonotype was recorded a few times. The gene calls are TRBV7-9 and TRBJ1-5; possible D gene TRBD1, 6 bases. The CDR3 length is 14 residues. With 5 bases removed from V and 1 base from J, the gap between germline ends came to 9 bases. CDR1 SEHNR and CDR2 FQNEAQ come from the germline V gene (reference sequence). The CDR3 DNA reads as TGTGCCAGCAGCCGGGACACCAGCAATCAGCCCCAGCATTTT. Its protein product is CASSRDTSNQPQHF.

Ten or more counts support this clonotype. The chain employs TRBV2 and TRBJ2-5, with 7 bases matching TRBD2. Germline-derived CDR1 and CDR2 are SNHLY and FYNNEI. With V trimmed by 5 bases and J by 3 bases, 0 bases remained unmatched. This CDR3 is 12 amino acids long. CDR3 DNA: TGTGCCAGCAGTAGCGGGGAAGAGACCCAGTACTTC. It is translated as CASSSGEETQYF.

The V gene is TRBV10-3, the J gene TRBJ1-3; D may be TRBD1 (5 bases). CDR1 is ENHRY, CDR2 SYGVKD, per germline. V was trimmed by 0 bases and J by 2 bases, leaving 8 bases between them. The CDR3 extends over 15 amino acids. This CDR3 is CAISESSGPGNTIYF. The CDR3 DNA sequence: TGTGCCATCAGTGAGTCGTCGGGGCCTGGAAACACCATATATTTT.

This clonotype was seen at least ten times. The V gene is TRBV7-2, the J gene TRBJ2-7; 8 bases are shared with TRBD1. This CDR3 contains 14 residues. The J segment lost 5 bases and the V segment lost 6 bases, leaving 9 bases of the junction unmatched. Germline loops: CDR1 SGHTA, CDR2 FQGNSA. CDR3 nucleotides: TGTGCCAGCAGTCTGGGGCAGGGGGCCCACGAGCAGTACGTC. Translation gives CASSLGQGAHEQYV.

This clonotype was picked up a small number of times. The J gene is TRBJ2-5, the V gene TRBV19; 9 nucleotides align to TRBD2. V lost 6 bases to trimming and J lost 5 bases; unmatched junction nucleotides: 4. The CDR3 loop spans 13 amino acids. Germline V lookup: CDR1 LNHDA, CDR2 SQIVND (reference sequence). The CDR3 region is CASRTAGGETQYF. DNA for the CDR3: TGTGCCAGTAGGACGGCGGGAGGGGAGACCCAGTACTTC.

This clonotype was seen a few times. CDR3 in amino acids: CAWSRTGTSYEQYF. The DNA of the CDR3 is TGTGCCTGGAGTAGGACAGGAACCTCCTACGAGCAGTACTTC. The V gene is TRBV30, the J gene TRBJ2-7; 7 nucleotides agree with TRBD1. The CDR3 loop spans 14 amino acids. Trimming cost V 2 bases and J 0 bases; bases outside gene matches: 4. Germline V gene data show CDR1 as GTSNPN and CDR2 as SVGIG (reference sequence).

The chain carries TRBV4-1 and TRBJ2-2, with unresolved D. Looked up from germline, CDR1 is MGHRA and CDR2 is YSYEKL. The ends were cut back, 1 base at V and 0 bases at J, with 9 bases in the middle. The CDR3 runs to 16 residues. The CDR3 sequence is CASSQGVSANTGELFF. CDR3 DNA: TGCGCCAGCAGCCAAGGTGTGTCAGCGAACACCGGGGAGCTGTTTTTT.

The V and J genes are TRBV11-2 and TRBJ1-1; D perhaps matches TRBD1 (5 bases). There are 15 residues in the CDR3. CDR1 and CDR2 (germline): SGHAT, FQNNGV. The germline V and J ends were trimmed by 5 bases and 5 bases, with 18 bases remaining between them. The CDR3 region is CASSPLISGATEAFF. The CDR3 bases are TGTGCCAGCAGCCCCCTCATTTCCGGGGCGACTGAAGCTTTCTTT.

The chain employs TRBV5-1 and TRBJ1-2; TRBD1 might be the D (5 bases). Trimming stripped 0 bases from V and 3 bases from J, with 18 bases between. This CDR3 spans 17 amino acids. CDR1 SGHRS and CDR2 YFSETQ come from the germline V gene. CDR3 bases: TGCGCCAGCAGCTTGGGCCCCGTGGGGGTATGGGACTATGGCTACACCTTC. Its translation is CASSLGPVGVWDYGYTF.

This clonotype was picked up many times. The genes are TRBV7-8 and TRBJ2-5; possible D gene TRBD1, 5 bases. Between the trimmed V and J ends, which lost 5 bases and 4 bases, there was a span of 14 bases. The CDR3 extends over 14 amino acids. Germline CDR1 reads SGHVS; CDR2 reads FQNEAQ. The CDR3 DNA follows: TGTGCCAGCAGCCCCCGCAGGGTCGGAGAGACCCAGTACTTC. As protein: CASSPRRVGETQYF.

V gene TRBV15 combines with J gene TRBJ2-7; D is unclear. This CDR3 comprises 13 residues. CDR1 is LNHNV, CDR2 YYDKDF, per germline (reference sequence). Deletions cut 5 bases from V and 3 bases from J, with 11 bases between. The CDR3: CATSSKTDYEQYF. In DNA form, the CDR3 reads TGTGCCACCAGCTCAAAAACGGACTACGAGCAGTACTTC.

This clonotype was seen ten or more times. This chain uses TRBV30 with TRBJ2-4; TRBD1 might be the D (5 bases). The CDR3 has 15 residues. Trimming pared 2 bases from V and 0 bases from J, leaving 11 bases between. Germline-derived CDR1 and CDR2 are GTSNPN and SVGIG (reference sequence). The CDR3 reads CAWSPKGLAKNIQYF. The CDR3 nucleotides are TGTGCCTGGAGTCCGAAGGGGCTAGCCAAAAACATTCAGTACTTC.

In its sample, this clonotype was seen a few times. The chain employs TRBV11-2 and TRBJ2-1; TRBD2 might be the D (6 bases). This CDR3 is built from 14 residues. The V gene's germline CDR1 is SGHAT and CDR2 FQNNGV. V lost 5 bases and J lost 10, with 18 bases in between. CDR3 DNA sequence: TGTGCCAGCAGCCCAGCGCCGGGACTCCTAGAGCAGTTCTTC. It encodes CASSPAPGLLEQFF. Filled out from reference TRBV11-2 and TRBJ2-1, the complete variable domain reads EAGVAQSPRYKIIEKRQSVAFWCNPISGHATLYWYQQILGQGPKLLIQFQNNGVVDDSQLPKDRFSAERLKGVDSTLKIQPAKLEDSAVYLCASSPAPGLLEQFFGPGTRLTVL.